This is a list of T cell receptor beta chains from one sample in a study of blood T cell repertoires in COVID-19. Clones were read by immunoSEQ multiplex PCR, and TCRdb kept only the in-frame ones, dropping some. The table lists 110,000 to 150,000 clones, approximately 85% of them singletons, with around 2.9% in the top ten. Source material: peripheral blood. The receptors were gathered from a man aged 45-65 years with acute or convalescent COVID-19. The CDR3 runs from the conserved cysteine through the conserved F or W.

TRBV9	CASSHTAGVEYYGYTF
TRBV5-4	CASSLVASYEQYF
TRBV25-1	CASSDMGHRKHF
TRBV5-4	CASSGGQREKLFF
TRBV9	CASSEPPGLEDYYNEQFF
TRBV19	CATKIRASGDYNEQFF
TRBV7-2	CASSLAGTSYYEQYF
TRBV6-1	CASSELPQGSYYGYTF
TRBV7-2	CASSLAGAHYNEQFF
TRBV9	CASSVGTGRETQYF
TRBV5-1	CASSVFGTGDEKLFF
TRBV10-2	CASSEGREDAYEQYF
TRBV19	CASSRTSGSSGANVLTF
TRBV11-1	CASSLGQGAGEQYF
TRBV19	CASRGRLNTEAFF
TRBV18	CASSLLVPGQGTHEKLFF
TRBV29-1	CSVESGEYNEQFF
TRBV20-1	CSASVQGAPYNEQFF
TRBV6-5	CASREGGPKNIQYF
TRBV7-8	CASSWGHLAGSPLHF
TRBV18	CASSLTQGNTEAFF
TRBV20-1	CSASLQGVGKNIQYF
TRBV5-1	CASSSLGGNYGYTF
TRBV20-1	CSASSAEREGYEQYF
TRBV4-1	CASSQGYLSTSPLHF
TRBV11-2	CASSLDPSYTEAFF
TRBV30	CAWSSGQTYEQYF
TRBV18	CASSPPPGSGRHLNTEAFF
TRBV6-2/TRBV6-3	CASSYSGQADYGYTF
TRBV5-1	CASSIPGTGFTGELFF
TRBV4-1	CASSQSTSGPYNEQFF
TRBV2	CASSVDRQETQYF
TRBV6-5	CASSQRGLNSPLHF
TRBV7-3	CASSLNPDRGPQETQYF
TRBV15	CATSRDYVGRNEQFF
TRBV10-1	CASRVSTGPNTEAFF
TRBV19	CASRNTGTGFYGYTF
TRBV9	CASSVSGVSGNTIYF
TRBV15	CATSAGTEYDGYTF
TRBV9	CASSVDSRNEKLFF
TRBV21-1	CASLRGPGPGLGQKETQYF
TRBV9	CASSVGSEGQRGEQFF
TRBV5-5	CASSLGTGGGYGGNTIYF
TRBV11-3	CASSLEWTDSYEQYF
TRBV30	CASSGGTNSPLHF
TRBV6-1	CASSEEDGSNQPQHF
TRBV19	CASSIGDSTQETQYF
TRBV6-1	CASSEDGGTYEQYF
TRBV6-5	CASSSGIGNTIYF
TRBV15	CATSLEGESYEQYF
TRBV5-1	CASSSTGGGSGELFF